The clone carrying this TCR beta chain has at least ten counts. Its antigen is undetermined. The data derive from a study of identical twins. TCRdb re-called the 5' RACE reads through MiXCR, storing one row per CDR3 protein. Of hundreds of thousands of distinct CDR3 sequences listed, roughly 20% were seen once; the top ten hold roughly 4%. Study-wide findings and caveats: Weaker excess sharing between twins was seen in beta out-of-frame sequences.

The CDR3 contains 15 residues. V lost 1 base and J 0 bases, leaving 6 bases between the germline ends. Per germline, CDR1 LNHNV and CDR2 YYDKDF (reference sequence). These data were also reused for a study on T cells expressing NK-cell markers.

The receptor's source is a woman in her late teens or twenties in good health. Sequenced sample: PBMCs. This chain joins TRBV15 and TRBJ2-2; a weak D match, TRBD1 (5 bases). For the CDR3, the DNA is TGTGCCACCAGCAGAGCAGGGACGAACACCGGGGAGCTGTTTTTT. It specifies CATSRAGTNTGELFF.